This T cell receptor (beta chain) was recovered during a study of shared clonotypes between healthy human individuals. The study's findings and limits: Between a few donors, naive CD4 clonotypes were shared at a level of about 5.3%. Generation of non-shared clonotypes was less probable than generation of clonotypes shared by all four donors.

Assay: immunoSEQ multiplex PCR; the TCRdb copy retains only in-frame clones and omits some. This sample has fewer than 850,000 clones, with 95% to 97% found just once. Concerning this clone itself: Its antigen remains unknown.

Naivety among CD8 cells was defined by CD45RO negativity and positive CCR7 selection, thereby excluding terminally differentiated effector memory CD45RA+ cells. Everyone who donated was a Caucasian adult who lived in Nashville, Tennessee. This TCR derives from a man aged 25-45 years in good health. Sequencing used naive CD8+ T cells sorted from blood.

The CDR3 loop is CASSEGKGVYEQYF. The CDR3 region has the DNA TGTGCCAGCAGTGAAGGAAAGGGCGTCTACGAGCAGTACTTC. This chain joins TRBV2 and TRBJ2-7, with unresolved D. There are 14 residues in the CDR3. Trimming left V 1 base short and J 3 bases short, with 10 bases between. CDR1 SNHLY and CDR2 FYNNEI come from the germline V gene. Full variable domain (missing parts from reference TRBV2 and TRBJ2-7): EPEVTQTPSHQVTQMGQEVILRCVPISNHLYFYWYRQILGQKVEFLVSFYNNEISEKSEIFDDQFSVERPDGSNFTLKIRSTKLEDSAMYFCASSEGKGVYEQYFGPGTRLTVT.